This entry is about one TCR beta chain. Its antigen is unknown. The record originates from a study of T cells in narcolepsy. Across the study: Enrolled donors included narcolepsy type 1 or type 2 patients and healthy controls.

The CDR3 length is 19 residues. Some clones are missing from TCRdb's copy, which holds only in-frame ones; the method was immunoSEQ multiplex PCR. The sample lists about 33,000 clones; roughly nine tenths were seen once. Points from the study as a whole: Autoreactive clonotypes reportedly recurred in blood of same and different patients, not controls. HCRT-specific and TRIB2-specific autoreactive clonotypes appeared among same-patient CSF and blood CD4+ clonotypes. Some memory CD4+ repertoires had no autoreactive clone sequences.

The TCR was taken from a human donor with narcolepsy. The chain is built from TRBV21-1 and TRBJ2-7. TRBV21-1 represents a pseudogene. Sequencing used CD45RA- memory CD4+ T cells from PBMCs. CDR3 sequence reads: CASKKTGFVWGYPYYEQYF. The CDR3 DNA follows: TGTGCCAGCAAGAAGACGGGGTTCGTTTGGGGCTATCCCTACTACGAGCAGTACTTC.